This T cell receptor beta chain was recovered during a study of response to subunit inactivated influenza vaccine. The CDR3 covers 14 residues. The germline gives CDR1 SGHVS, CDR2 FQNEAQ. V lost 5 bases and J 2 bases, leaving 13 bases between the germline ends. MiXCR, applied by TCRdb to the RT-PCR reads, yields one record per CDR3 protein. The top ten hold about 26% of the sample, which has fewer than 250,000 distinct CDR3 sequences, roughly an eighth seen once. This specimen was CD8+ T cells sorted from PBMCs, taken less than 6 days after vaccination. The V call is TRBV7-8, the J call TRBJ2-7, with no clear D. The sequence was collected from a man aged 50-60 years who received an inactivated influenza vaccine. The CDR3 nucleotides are TGTGCCAGCAGCCCCCCGGGCAGAGCCTACGAGCAGTACTTC. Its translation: CASSPPGRAYEQYF.